One TCR beta chain is described in this entry. This clone's antigen is unknown. Base quality data are lacking; no much larger clone is found one base away. CDR1 is given as SEHNR and CDR2 as FQNEAQ, both from the germline V gene (reference sequence). From the cysteine up to the phenylalanine, the CDR3 has a length of 14 residues. The only DNA kept is the CDR3, 42 bases in frame from the first base. V trim: 5 bases; J trim: 4 bases; unmatched bases: 5. Sequencing was carried out with an Illumina NovaSeq 6000. TCRalpha and TCRbeta cDNA libraries were constructed by 5'RACE with constant-segment primers, with sample barcodes and unique molecular identifiers being introduced. Trizol reagent was used to extract RNA from every sample. The libraries were amplified in two PCR steps, and the second step added a second sample barcode and Illumina TruSeq adapters. Sequencing of the libraries was done on an Illumina NovaSeq, producing 2 x 150 bp paired-end reads. Per the original workflow: Demultiplexing of reads and collapsing into UMI-guided consensus sequences were performed with migec v1.2.7. With mixcr v2.1.11, UMI consensuses were aligned to TRA and TRB V and J templates and assembled into clonotypes. Clonotypes were classified as expanded or contracted when called significant by both edgeR and NoisET, with noise models trained on biological replicates. For edgeR calls, the cutoffs were a false discovery rate-adjusted p below 0.01 and a log2 fold-change threshold of 1. As an exploratory analysis of dynamics, max-normalized trajectories of the 1000 most abundant clonotypes were examined with PCA combined with hierarchical clustering. The CD4 or CD8 phenotype of responding clones was assigned using the separately sequenced CD4+ and CD8+ repertoires. TCRdb cleaned the public reads at Q25 with fastp, built clones with MiXCR and kept in-frame beta chains. CDR3 protein sequences are deduplicated, and each keeps its most common genes and DNA. In this record, the V and J calls reflect TCRdb's handling and not the investigators' own analysis. Within this sample are some 200,000 distinct CDR3 sequences, with 20% to 25% of them counted one time only. The ten largest clones capture 20% to 25% of the sample.

Ficoll-Paque density gradient centrifugation was used to isolate PBMCs. The sample is drawn from a study of T-cell memory formation after mild COVID-19 (dated by TCRdb to about 2021). In terms of the full investigation: TCR sequence clusters from the two donors were found to be largely donor specific. In two donors, T-cell clones that expanded and contracted after mild COVID-19 were followed by sequencing TCRalpha and TCRbeta repertoires longitudinally. The cohort comprised two young, previously healthy adult volunteers, one female and one male.

Broader findings and caveats from the paper: SARS-CoV-2 specificity of the second-wave clones peaking on day 37 was not confirmed. Balanced CD4/CD8 phenotypes were observed for clones contracting from day 15 to 85, whereas a bias towards CD4+ was observed for a second wave of clones expanding from day 15 to 37. Only two mild cases were covered in the study, and larger cohorts including severe cases with pre-infection samples were considered necessary. Contracting CD4+ clones were located mainly in the CM and EM memory subsets, whereas CD8+ clones were found to be enriched in EMRA. Some responding clones were found in pre-infection memory, which suggests that pre-existing cross-reactive memory T cells took part in the SARS-CoV-2 response.

The sequencing input was PBMCs or a T cell subset sorted from them (not recorded which). Recombination connected TRBV7-9 to TRBJ2-5, with 9 bases aligning to TRBD2. This clonotype originated in an adult woman who had mild COVID-19 (a few samples of this study predate the infection). The sample titles of this study are shuffled in the database, so cell type and time point are left out; the donor was told from shared clones. For the CDR3, the sequence is CASSQTTSGETQYF. The nucleotides read TGTGCCAGCAGCCAGACGACTAGCGGAGAGACCCAGTACTTC.